This is a list of T cell receptor beta chains from one sample in a study of cytomegalovirus exposure and HLA in healthy donors. Data came from immunoSEQ multiplex PCR; TCRdb stores just in-frame clones and leaves some out. The sample consists of around 140,000 clones, around 9.7% of them appearing once. Source material: PBMCs. The receptor set was obtained from a man aged 45-65 years in good health and CMV-seronegative. The CDR3 runs from the conserved cysteine through the conserved F or W.

v_gene	j_gene	CDR3aa
TRBV10-1	TRBJ2-1	CASSDSTLANYNEQFF
TRBV6-5	TRBJ2-7	CASSYRLEESEQYF
TRBV6-1	TRBJ2-5	CASRTGSAETQYF
TRBV5-8	TRBJ2-1	CASSWGGPGEQFF
TRBV30	TRBJ1-5	CAWSARHRDQPQHF
TRBV15	TRBJ2-3	CATSRDRRTGVLTDTQYF
TRBV7-8	TRBJ1-1	CASSFQGDTEAFF
TRBV7-2	TRBJ2-7	CASSPRLVSYEQYF
TRBV25-1	TRBJ1-4	CASTRGLNEKLFF
TRBV5-1	TRBJ1-2	CASSPGTAVGDYGYTF
TRBV11-3	TRBJ2-2	CASSSVGQVAGELFF
TRBV19	TRBJ1-3	CASSPSTGYGNTIYF
TRBV5-5	TRBJ1-3	CASRRTGTASSGNTIYF
TRBV11-3	TRBJ2-3	CASSRSGSTDTQYF
TRBV5-1	TRBJ2-7	CASSRRGGEVDEQYF
TRBV6-5	TRBJ1-3	CASSRDAGSGNTIYF
TRBV7-3	TRBJ1-5	CASSRQRTNQPQHF
TRBV5-4	TRBJ1-4	CASSLGRGQGEKLFF
TRBV27	TRBJ2-5	CASSSHPQETQYF
TRBV6-5	TRBJ2-5	CASSYRPTWGEETQYF
TRBV28	TRBJ1-3	CASSKQGTGNTIYF
TRBV5-6	TRBJ2-3	CASSLAGRTDTQYF
TRBV30	TRBJ2-3	CAWSVTGADTQYF
TRBV19	TRBJ2-4	CASSTTGGLSIQYF
TRBV19	TRBJ1-4	CASKTTGFFNEKLFF
TRBV5-6	TRBJ1-1	CASSLDRGGNTEAFF
TRBV2	TRBJ1-3	CASSFRNSGNTIYF
TRBV7-9	TRBJ1-5	CASSSDPAGQPQHF
TRBV5-1	TRBJ2-7	CASSSRLTGTGNEQYF
TRBV5-8	TRBJ2-4	CASSLAGGRVTAKNIQYF
TRBV5-4	TRBJ1-1	CASSLPSHTEAFF
TRBV11-2	TRBJ2-3	CASSVLAGGLTDTQYF
TRBV7-3	TRBJ2-5	CASSLVGSGNQETQYF
TRBV6-5	TRBJ1-1	CASSYRGRAYTEAFF
TRBV6-5	TRBJ2-5	CASSYLGGMETQYF
TRBV5-1	TRBJ2-1	CASSFRTDLGNEQFF
TRBV4-1	TRBJ2-5	CASSQTHGVQETQYF
TRBV7-3	TRBJ2-1	CASSLNAIRDEQFF
TRBV5-1	TRBJ2-6	CASSLGGHSGANVLTF
TRBV21-1	TRBJ1-1	CASSSLGTGGLNTEAFF
TRBV28	TRBJ2-3	CASSPGLAGGPQDTQYF
TRBV11-2	TRBJ1-6	CASSSTGRHNSPLHF
TRBV5-1	TRBJ2-7	CASIIRRGQGRIEQYF
TRBV6-5	TRBJ1-1	CASRTQGAGAEAFF
TRBV10-1	TRBJ1-2	CASSGGGGTTTF
TRBV11-2	TRBJ2-1	CASTLPGQGAYEQFF
TRBV9	TRBJ2-3	CASSVAGLAGGTDTQYF
TRBV9	TRBJ2-1	CASSPRLAGYNEQFF
TRBV4-1	TRBJ2-3	CASSQELAGFTDTQYF